This entry features one T cell receptor beta chain sequence. This specimen belongs to a study of brain T cells in children with intractable seizures. Here immunoSEQ multiplex PCR was the method, and the copy in TCRdb shows in-frame clones only, minus some. The table lists about 350,000 clones, over 90% of them singletons, with under 7% in the top ten. As for time point: blood from clinic visit 5 months post-surgery; TSC patient then seizure free. The sequenced cases were selected for having the highest brain T cell transcript signatures. Patients received at least one anti-epileptic drug before surgery. The receptor comes from a boy under two years old with tuberous sclerosis and intractable seizures. The sequences come from peripheral blood, collected about 5 months after surgery.

The CDR3 spells CASSLAGDVSPNYGYTF. CDR3 coding DNA: TGTGCCAGCAGCTTAGCTGGAGACGTCTCACCTAACTATGGCTACACCTTC. The genes are TRBV7-9 and TRBJ1-2; D not resolved. The V end lost 0 bases, the J end lost 0 bases, and 14 bases lay between the germline ends. The CDR3 is 17 amino acids. The germline V gene has CDR1 SEHNR and CDR2 FQNEAQ (reference sequence).